One sample yielded the 9 T cell receptor beta chains listed below, sequenced in a study of blood T cell repertoires in COVID-19. The protocol was immunoSEQ multiplex PCR, while the TCRdb copy is restricted to in-frame clones and leaves out a portion. Of some 220,000 clones in the sample, about 82% were seen once. Sequenced input: peripheral blood. These receptors all stem from a woman between 70 and 85 years old with COVID-19, enrolled during active disease.

The V and J genes are TRBV7-3 and TRBJ2-3; possible D gene TRBD2, 5 bases. This CDR3 has 16 amino acids. Germline assignment: CDR1 SGHTA and CDR2 FQGTGA. The V end was cut by 3 bases, the J end by 1 base, with 14 bases between. The CDR3 sequence: CASSLVGAAGTDTQYF. CDR3 DNA: TGTGCCAGCAGCTTGGTTGGAGCGGCCGGCACAGATACGCAGTATTTT.

The V call is TRBV24-1, the J call TRBJ2-1, with D possibly TRBD1 on 6 matching bases. Trimming removed 1 base from V and 9 bases from J, with 9 bases in between. The CDR3 covers 13 residues. Germline CDR1 is KGHDR and CDR2 is SFDVKD. CDR3 sequence reads: CATSDLQGAEQFF. CDR3 DNA: TGTGCCACCAGTGATTTACAGGGTGCTGAGCAGTTCTTC.

This clone appeared once. The chain uses TRBV5-1 and TRBJ2-5, with TRBD2 matching over 13 bases. The CDR3 runs to 16 residues. With V trimmed by 4 bases and J by 5 bases, 8 bases remained unmatched. Per germline, CDR1 SGHRS and CDR2 YFSETQ. CDR3 sequence (DNA): TGCGCCAGCAGCCCCGGACTAGCGGGAGAAGGGGAGACCCAGTACTTC. It translates to CASSPGLAGEGETQYF.

The V call is TRBV24-1, the J call TRBJ1-2; 9 nucleotides agree with TRBD1. The CDR3 covers 16 residues. Per germline, CDR1 KGHDR and CDR2 SFDVKD. With 2 bases clipped from V and 8 bases from J, the junction kept 11 bases outside the gene matches. CDR3 nucleotides: TGTGCCACCAGTGATTCAACCTCACAGGGGGCGAGGGGCTACACCTTC. This sequence encodes CATSDSTSQGARGYTF.

This clone occurred once. V is TRBV21-1 and J is TRBJ1-2; the table's D call TRBD1 went unverified against the DNA. TRBV21-1 is annotated as a pseudogene. This CDR3 region has 14 residues. This CDR3 is CASSPIRGHYGYTF. The CDR3, as DNA: TGTGCCAGCAGCCCCATAAGGGGTCACTATGGCTACACCTTC.

For the CDR3, the DNA is TGCGCCAGCAGCTTGACAGGAGCCCAAGAGACCCAGTACTTC. It codes for CASSLTGAQETQYF. The chain combines TRBV5-1 with TRBJ2-5; a possible D gene is TRBD1 (5 bases). Germline CDR1 and CDR2: SGHRS and YFSETQ. V lost 1 base and J 1 base, leaving 8 bases between the germline ends. This CDR3 has 14 amino acids.

The rearrangement links TRBV27 to TRBJ1-1; D gene unclear. CDR3 length: 13 amino acids. Germline CDR1 MNHEY, CDR2 SMNVEV (reference sequence). Trimming cost V 5 bases and J 0 bases, with 7 bases left between them. CDR3 residues: CASSPIMNTEAFF. In DNA, the CDR3 is TGTGCCAGCAGTCCCATCATGAACACTGAAGCTTTCTTT.

The chain couples TRBV10-3 to TRBJ2-7, with 9 nucleotides matching TRBD1. V was pared by 6 bases and J by 7 bases, with 10 bases of the junction left unmatched. Germline V lookup: CDR1 ENHRY, CDR2 SYGVKD. This CDR3 contains 14 residues. CDR3 loop: CAISDLGTGREQYF. The CDR3 nucleotides read TGTGCCATCAGCGACCTCGGGACAGGGCGGGAGCAGTACTTC.

The chain uses TRBV9 and TRBJ2-1, with TRBD2 matching over 9 bases. Trimming removed 3 bases from V and 5 bases from J; junction bases left unmatched: 9. The length of the CDR3 is 16 residues. The V gene's germline CDR1 is SGDLS and CDR2 YYNGEE. The CDR3 DNA reads as TGTGCCAGCAGCGCCGTCTTAGCGGGGGCGAACAATGAGCAGTTCTTC. The encoded protein is CASSAVLAGANNEQFF.